The clone carrying this T cell receptor (beta chain) was found a few times. This CDR3 region has 16 residues. Germline assignment: CDR1 SEHNR and CDR2 FQNEAQ (reference sequence). With 8 bases clipped from V and 3 bases from J, the junction kept 11 bases outside the gene matches. This record belongs to a study of T-cell reconstitution after alpha-beta-depleted transplantation in children. Unique molecular identifiers were used in preparing the TCRbeta library. TCRdb processed the PCR reads anew with MiXCR; each CDR3 protein has one entry. The data contain around 500,000 distinct CDR3 sequences, under 15% of them seen just once; the ten biggest clones take up around 5.8%.

The chain is built from TRBV7-9 and TRBJ2-3; 10 bases agree with TRBD2. The receptor comes from a human donor who donated a stem cell graft to a child with combined immunodeficiency. Sequenced here: PBMCs from the stem cell graft donor, sampled from the stem cell graft. CDR3 in amino acids: CASGRVAGGRTDTQYF. DNA of the CDR3: TGTGCCAGCGGCAGGGTAGCGGGGGGCCGGACAGATACGCAGTATTTT. Full variable domain (rest looked up from reference TRBV7-9 and TRBJ2-3): DTGVSQNPRHKITKRGQNVTFRCDPISEHNRLYWYRQTLGQGPEFLTYFQNEAQLEKSRLLSDRFSAERPKGSFSTLEIQRTEQGDSAMYLCASGRVAGGRTDTQYFGPGTRLTVL.